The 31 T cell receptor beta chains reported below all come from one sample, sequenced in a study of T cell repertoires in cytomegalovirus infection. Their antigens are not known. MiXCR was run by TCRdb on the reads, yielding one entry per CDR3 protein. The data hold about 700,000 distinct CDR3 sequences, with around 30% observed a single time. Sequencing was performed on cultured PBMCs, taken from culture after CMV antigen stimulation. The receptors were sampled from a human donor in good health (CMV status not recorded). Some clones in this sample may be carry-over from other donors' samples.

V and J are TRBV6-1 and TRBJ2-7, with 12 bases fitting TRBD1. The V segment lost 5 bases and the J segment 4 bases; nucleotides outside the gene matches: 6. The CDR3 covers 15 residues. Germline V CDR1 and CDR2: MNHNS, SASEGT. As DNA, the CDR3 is TGTGCCAGCAGTAGACCGGGACAGGGGGCGTACGAGCAGTACTTC. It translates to CASSRPGQGAYEQYF.

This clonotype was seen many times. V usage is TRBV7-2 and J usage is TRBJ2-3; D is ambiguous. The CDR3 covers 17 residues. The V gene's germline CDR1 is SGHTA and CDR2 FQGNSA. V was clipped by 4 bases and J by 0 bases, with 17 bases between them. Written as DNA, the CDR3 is TGTGCCAGCAGCTGCGACAAGCCCTACCCTAGCACAGATACGCAGTATTTT. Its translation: CASSCDKPYPSTDTQYF.

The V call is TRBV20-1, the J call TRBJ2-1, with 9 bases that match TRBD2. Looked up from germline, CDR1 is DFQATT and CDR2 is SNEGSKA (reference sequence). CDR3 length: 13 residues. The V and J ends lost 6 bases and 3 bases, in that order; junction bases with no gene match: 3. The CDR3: CSARTSDYNEQFF. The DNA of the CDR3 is TGCAGTGCCAGGACTAGCGACTACAATGAGCAGTTCTTC.

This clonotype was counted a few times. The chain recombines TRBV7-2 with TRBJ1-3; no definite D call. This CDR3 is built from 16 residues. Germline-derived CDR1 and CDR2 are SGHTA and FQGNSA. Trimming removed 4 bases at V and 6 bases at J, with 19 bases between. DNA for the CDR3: TGTGCCAGCAGCTCCCCTCCGGGCCTTATGCCAAACACCATATATTTT. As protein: CASSSPPGLMPNTIYF.

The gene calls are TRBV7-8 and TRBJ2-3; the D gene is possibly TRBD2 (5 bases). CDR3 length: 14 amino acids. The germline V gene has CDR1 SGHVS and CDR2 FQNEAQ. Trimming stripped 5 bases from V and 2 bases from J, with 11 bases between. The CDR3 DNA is TGTGCCAGCAGCCACGACGGGAACACAGATACGCAGTATTTT. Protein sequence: CASSHDGNTDTQYF.

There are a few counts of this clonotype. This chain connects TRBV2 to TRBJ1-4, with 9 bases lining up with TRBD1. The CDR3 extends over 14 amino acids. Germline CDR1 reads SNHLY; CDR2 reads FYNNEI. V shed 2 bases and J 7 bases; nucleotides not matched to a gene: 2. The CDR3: CASSERDRAEKLFF. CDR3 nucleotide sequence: TGTGCCAGCAGTGAAAGGGACAGGGCTGAAAAACTGTTTTTT.

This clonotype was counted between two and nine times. CDR3 DNA sequence: TGTGCCAGCAGTTTTAGCGGGGGGGCCAAAGATACGCAGTATTTT. It codes for CASSFSGGAKDTQYF. The V and J genes are TRBV7-3 and TRBJ2-3; 11 bases agree with TRBD2. The J segment lost 5 bases and the V segment lost 6 bases, leaving 7 bases of the junction unmatched. This CDR3 is 15 amino acids long. The germline V gene encodes CDR1 SGHTA and CDR2 FQGTGA.

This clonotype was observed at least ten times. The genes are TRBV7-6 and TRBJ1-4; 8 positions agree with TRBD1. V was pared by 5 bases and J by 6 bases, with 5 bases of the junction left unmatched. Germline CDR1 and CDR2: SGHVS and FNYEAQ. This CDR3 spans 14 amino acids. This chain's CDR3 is CASSQDREDEKLFF. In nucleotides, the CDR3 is TGTGCCAGCAGCCAGGACAGGGAAGATGAAAAACTGTTTTTT.

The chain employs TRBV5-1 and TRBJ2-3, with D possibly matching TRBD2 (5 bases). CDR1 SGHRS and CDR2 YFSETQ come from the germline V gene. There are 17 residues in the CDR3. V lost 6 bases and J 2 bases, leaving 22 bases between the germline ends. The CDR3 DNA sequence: TGCGCCAGCAACCCGGGATGGGGTCCTAAACCCACAGATACGCAGTATTTT. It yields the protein CASNPGWGPKPTDTQYF.

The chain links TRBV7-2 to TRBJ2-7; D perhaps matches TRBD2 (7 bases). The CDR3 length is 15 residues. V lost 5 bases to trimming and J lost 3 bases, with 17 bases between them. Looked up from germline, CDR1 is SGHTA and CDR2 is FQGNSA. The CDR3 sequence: CASSPTGGGNYEQYF. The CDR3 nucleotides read TGTGCCAGCAGCCCCACCGGCGGGGGCAACTACGAGCAGTACTTC.

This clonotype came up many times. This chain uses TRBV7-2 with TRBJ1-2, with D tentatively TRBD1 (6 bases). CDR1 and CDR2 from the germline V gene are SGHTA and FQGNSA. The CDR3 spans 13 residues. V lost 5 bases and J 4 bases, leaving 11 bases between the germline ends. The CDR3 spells CASSPGTSYGYTF. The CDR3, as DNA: TGTGCCAGCAGCCCCGGGACATCCTATGGCTACACCTTC.

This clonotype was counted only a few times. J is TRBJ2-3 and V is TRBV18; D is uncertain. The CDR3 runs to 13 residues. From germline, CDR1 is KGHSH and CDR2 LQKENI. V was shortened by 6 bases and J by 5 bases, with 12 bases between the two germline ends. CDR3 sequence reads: CASSGALGDTQYF. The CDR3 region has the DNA TGTGCCAGCTCCGGCGCCTTAGGAGATACGCAGTATTTT.

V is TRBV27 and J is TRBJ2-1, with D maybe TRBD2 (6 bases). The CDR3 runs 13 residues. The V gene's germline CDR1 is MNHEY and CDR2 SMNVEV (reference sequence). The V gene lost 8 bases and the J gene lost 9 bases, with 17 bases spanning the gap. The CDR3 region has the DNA TGTGCCAGCCGACCCCATAGTAGCGGTGAGCAGTTCTTC. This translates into CASRPHSSGEQFF.

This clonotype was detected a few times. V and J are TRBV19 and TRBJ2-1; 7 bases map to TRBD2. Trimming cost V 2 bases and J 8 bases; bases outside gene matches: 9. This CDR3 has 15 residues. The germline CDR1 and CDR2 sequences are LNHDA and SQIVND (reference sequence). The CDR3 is CASSIIGRRVDEQFF. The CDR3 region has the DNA TGTGCCAGTAGTATAATCGGGAGGCGAGTCGATGAGCAGTTCTTC.

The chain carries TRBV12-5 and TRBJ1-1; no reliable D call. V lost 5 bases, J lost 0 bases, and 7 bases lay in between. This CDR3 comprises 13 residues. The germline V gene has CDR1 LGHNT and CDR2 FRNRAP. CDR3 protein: CASGDQVNTEAFF. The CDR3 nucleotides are TGTGCTAGTGGTGACCAGGTGAACACTGAAGCTTTCTTT. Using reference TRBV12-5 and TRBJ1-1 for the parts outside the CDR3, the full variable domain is DARVTQTPRHKVTEMGQEVTMRCQPILGHNTVFWYRQTMMQGLELLAYFRNRAPLDDSGMPKDRFSAEMPDATLATLKIQPSEPRDSAVYFCASGDQVNTEAFFGQGTRLTVV.

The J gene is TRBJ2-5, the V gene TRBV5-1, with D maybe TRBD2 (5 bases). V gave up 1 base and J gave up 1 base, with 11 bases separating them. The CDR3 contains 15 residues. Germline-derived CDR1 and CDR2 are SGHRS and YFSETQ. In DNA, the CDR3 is TGCGCCAGCAGCTTGAACGGGAACACCCAAGAGACCCAGTACTTC. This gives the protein CASSLNGNTQETQYF.

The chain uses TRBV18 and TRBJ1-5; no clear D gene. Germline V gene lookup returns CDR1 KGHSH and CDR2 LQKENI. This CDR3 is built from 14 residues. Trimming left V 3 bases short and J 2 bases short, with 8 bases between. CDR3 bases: TGTGCCAGCTCACCGATGGGAGGCAATCAGCCCCAGCATTTT. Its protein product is CASSPMGGNQPQHF.

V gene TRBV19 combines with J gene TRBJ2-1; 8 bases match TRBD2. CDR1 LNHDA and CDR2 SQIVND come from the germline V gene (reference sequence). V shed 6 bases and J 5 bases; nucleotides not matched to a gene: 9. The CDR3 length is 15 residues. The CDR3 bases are TGTGCCAGTAGCTTAGGCGGGGGGACTCACAATGAGCAGTTCTTC. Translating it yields CASSLGGGTHNEQFF.

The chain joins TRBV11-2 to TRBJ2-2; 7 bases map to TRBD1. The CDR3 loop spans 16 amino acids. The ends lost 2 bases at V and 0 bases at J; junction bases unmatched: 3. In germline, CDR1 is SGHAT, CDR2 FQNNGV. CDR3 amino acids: CASSLQQGANTGELFF. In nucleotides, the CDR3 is TGTGCCAGCAGCTTACAGCAGGGGGCGAACACCGGGGAGCTGTTTTTT.

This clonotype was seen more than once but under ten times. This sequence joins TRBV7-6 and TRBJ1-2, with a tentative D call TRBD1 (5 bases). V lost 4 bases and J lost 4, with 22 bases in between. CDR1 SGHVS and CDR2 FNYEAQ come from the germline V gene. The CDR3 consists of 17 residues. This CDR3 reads CASSSSMTKGRLYGYTF. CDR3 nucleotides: TGTGCCAGCAGCTCATCGATGACCAAGGGGCGACTCTATGGCTACACCTTC.

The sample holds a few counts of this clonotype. CDR3 sequence (DNA): TGCAGTGCTAGAGACGTAGGAGGGGTTTTATCAGGCAATGAGCAGTTCTTC. It yields the protein CSARDVGGVLSGNEQFF. This chain connects TRBV20-1 to TRBJ2-1; tentatively, D is TRBD2 (6 bases). The germline V gene encodes CDR1 DFQATT and CDR2 SNEGSKA (reference sequence). The CDR3 has 17 amino acids. Trimming removed 0 bases from V and 6 bases from J, with 21 bases in between.

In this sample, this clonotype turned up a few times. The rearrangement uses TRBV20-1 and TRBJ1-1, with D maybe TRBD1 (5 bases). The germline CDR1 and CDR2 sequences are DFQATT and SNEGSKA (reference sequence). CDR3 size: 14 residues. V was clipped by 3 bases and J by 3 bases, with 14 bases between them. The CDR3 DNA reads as TGCAGTGCTAGTAGGAGTTGGGGGGACACTGAAGCTTTCTTT. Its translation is CSASRSWGDTEAFF.

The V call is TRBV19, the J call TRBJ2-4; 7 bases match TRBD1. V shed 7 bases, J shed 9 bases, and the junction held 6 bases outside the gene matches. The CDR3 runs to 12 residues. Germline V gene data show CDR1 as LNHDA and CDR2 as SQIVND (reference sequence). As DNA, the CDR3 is TGTGCCAGTACAGGGGGTGGTAGCATTCAGTACTTC. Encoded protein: CASTGGGSIQYF. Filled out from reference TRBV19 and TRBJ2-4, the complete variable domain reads DGGITQSPKYLFRKEGQNVTLSCEQNLNHDAMYWYRQDPGQGLRLIYYSQIVNDFQKGDIAEGYSVSREKKESFPLTVTSAQKNPTAFYLCASTGGGSIQYFGAGTRLSVL.

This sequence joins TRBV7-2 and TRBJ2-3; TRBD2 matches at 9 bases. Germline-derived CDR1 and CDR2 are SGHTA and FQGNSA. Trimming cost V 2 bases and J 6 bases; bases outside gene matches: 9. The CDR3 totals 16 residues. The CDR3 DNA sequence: TGTGCCAGCAGCTTACTAACGGCGGGGGGGCGCGATACGCAGTATTTT. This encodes CASSLLTAGGRDTQYF.

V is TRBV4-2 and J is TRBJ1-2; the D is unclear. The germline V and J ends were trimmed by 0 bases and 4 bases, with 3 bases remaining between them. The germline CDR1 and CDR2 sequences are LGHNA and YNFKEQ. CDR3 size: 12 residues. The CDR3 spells CASSQDFYGYTF. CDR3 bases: TGTGCCAGCAGCCAAGATTTCTATGGCTACACCTTC.

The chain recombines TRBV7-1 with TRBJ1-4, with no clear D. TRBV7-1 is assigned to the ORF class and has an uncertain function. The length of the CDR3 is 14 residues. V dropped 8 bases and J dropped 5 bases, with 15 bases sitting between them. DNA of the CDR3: TGTGCCAGCCGCCGGACGGCCCCCAATGAAAAACTGTTTTTT. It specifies CASRRTAPNEKLFF.

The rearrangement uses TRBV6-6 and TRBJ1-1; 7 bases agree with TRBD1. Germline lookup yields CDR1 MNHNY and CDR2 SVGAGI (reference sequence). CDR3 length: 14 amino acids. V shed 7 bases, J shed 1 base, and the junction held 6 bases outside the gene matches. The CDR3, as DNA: TGTGCCAGCAAGGGACAGTTCGGGAACACTGAAGCTTTCTTT. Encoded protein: CASKGQFGNTEAFF.

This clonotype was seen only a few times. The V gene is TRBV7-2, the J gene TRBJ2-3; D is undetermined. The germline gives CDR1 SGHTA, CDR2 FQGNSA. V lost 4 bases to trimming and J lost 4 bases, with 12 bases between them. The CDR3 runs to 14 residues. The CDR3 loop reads CASSSTYSADTQYF. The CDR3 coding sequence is TGTGCCAGCAGCTCAACCTACTCAGCAGATACGCAGTATTTT.

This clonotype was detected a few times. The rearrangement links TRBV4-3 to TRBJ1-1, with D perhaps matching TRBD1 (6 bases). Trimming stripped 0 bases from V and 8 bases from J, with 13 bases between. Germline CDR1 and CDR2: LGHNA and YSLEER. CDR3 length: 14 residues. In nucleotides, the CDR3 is TGCGCCAGCAGCCAAGATCTTCGGACAGTCGAAGCTTTCTTT. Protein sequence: CASSQDLRTVEAFF.

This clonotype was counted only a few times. Here the CDR3 DNA reads TGTGCCAGCAGTTACGCCCTCTCGGGGGCCAACGTCCTGACTTTC. Translation: CASSYALSGANVLTF. V usage is TRBV6-2 or TRBV6-3 and J usage is TRBJ2-6, with D unclear. The CDR3 sequence is 15 residues long. V lost 2 bases and J 4 bases, leaving 9 bases between the germline ends. The V gene's germline CDR1 is MNHEY and CDR2 SVGEGT.

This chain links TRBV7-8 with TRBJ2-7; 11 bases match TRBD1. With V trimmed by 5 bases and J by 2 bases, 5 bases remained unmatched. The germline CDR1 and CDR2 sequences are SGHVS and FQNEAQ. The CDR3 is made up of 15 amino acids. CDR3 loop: CASSARTGGPYEQYF. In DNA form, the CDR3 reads TGTGCCAGCAGCGCGCGGACAGGGGGCCCCTACGAGCAGTACTTC. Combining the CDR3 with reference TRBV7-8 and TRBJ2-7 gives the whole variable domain GAGVSQSPRYKVAKRGQDVALRCDPISGHVSLFWYQQALGQGPEFLTYFQNEAQLDKSGLPSDRFFAERPEGSVSTLKIQRTQQEDSAVYLCASSARTGGPYEQYFGPGTRLTVT.